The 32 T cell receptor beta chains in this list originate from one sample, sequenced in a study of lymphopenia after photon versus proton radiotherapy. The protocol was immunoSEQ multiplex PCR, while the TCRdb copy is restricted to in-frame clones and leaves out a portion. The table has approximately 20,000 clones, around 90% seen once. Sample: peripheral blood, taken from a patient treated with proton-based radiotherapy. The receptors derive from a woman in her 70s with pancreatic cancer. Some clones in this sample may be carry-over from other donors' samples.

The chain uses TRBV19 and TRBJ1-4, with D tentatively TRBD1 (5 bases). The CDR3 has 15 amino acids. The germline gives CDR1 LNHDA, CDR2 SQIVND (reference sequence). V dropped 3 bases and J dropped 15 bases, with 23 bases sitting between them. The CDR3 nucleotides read TGTGCCAGTAGTATGAGCATCTTTGACAGCGACAAGGTGTTTTTT. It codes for CASSMSIFDSDKVFF.

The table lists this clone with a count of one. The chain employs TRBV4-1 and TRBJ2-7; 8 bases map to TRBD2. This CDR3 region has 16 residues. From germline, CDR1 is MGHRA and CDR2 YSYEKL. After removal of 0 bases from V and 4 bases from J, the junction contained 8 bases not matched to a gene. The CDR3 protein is CASSQERAGELYEQYF. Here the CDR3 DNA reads TGCGCCAGCAGCCAAGAAAGAGCGGGAGAATTGTACGAGCAGTACTTC.

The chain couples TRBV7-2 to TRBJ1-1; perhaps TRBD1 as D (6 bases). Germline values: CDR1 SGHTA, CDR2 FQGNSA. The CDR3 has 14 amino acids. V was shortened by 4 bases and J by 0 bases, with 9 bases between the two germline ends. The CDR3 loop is CASSSGQLNTEAFF. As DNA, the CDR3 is TGTGCCAGCAGCTCTGGACAGCTGAACACTGAAGCTTTCTTT.

The CDR3 region has the DNA TGTGCCAGCAGTAACAGGGGGGACACCGGGGAGCTGTTTTTT. Encoded protein: CASSNRGDTGELFF. V gene TRBV28 combines with J gene TRBJ2-2; 8 bases agree with TRBD1. The CDR3 covers 14 residues. CDR1 and CDR2 (germline): MDHEN, SYDVKM. With V trimmed by 5 bases and J by 3 bases, 2 bases remained unmatched.

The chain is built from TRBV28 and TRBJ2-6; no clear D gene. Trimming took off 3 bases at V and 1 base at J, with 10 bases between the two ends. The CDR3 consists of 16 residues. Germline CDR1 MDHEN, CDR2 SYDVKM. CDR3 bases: TGTGCCAGCAGTTTCGGGTACGAGTCTGGGGCCAACGTCCTGACTTTC. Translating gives CASSFGYESGANVLTF.

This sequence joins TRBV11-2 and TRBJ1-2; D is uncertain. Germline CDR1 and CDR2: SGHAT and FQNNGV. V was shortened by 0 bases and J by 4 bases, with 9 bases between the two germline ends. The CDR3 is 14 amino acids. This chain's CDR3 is CASSLDVGVYGYTF. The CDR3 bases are TGTGCCAGCAGCTTAGATGTGGGTGTCTATGGCTACACCTTC.

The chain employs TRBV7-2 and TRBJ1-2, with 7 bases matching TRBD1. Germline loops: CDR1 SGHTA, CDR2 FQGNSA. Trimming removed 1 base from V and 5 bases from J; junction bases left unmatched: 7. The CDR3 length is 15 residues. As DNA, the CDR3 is TGTGCCAGCAGCTTAGACGGCGGGACAGATTATGGCTACACCTTC. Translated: CASSLDGGTDYGYTF.

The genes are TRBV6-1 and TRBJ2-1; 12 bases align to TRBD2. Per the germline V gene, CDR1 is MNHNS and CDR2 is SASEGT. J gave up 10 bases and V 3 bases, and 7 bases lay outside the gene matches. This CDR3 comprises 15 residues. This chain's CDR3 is CASSDRTSGTTEQFF. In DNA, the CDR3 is TGTGCCAGCAGTGATCGGACTAGCGGGACCACGGAGCAGTTCTTC.

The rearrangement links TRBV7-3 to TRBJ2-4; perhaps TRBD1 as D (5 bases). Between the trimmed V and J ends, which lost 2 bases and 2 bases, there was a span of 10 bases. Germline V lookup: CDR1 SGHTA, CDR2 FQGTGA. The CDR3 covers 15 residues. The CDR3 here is CASSLDSKTKNIQYF. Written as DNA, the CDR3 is TGTGCCAGCAGCTTAGACAGCAAAACCAAAAACATTCAGTACTTC.

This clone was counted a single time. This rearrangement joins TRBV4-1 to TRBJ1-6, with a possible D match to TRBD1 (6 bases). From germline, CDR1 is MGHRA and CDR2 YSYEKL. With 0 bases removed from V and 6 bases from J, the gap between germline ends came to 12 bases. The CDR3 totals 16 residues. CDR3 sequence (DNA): TGCGCCAGCAGCCAAGAAGTTACAGGGAGTAATTCACCCCTCCACTTT. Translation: CASSQEVTGSNSPLHF.

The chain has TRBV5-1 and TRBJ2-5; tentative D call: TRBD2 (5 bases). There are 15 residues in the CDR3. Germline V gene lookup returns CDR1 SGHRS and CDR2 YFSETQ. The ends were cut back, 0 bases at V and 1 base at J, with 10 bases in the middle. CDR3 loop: CASSLVPGIQETQYF. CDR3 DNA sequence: TGCGCCAGCAGCTTGGTCCCGGGAATCCAAGAGACCCAGTACTTC.

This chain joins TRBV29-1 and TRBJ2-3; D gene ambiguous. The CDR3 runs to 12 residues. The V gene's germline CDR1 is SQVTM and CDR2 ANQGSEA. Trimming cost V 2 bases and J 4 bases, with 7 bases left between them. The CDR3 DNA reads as TGCAGCGTTGAAATAGCAGCAGATACGCAGTATTTT. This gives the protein CSVEIAADTQYF.

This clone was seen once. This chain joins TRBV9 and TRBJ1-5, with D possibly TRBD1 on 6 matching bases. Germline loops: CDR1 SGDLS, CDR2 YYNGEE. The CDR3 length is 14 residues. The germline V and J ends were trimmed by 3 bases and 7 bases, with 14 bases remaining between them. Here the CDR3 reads CASSDGGGLQPQHF. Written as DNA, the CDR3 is TGTGCCAGCAGCGACGGTGGGGGGCTACAGCCCCAGCATTTT.

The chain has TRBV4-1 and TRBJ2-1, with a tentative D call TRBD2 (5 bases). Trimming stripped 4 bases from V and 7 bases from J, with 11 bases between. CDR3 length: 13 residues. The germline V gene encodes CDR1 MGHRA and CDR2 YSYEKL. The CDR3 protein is CASSPRVANEQFF. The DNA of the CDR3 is TGCGCCAGCAGCCCCCGAGTAGCGAATGAGCAGTTCTTC.

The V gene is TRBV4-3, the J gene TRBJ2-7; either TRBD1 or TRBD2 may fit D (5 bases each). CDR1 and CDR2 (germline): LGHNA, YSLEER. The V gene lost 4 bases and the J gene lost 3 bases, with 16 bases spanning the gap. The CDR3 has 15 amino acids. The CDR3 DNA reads TGCGCCAGCAGCCTTCAGAGGGGTTCCAACTACGAGCAGTACTTC. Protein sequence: CASSLQRGSNYEQYF.

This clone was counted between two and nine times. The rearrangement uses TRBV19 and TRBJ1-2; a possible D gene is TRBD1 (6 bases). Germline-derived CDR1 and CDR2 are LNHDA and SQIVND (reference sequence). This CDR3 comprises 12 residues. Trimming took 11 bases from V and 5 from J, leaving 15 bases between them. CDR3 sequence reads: CAGYRVRYGYTF. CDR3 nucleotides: TGTGCCGGATACAGGGTTCGGTATGGCTACACCTTC. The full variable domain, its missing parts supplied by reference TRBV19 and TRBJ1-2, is DGGITQSPKYLFRKEGQNVTLSCEQNLNHDAMYWYRQDPGQGLRLIYYSQIVNDFQKGDIAEGYSVSREKKESFPLTVTSAQKNPTAFYLCAGYRVRYGYTFGSGTRLTVV.

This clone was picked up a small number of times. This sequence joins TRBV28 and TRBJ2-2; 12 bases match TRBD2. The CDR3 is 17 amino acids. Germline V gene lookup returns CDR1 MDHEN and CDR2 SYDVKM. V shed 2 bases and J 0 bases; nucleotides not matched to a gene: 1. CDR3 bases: TGTGCCAGCAGTTTACTAGCGGGAGGGCCGAACACCGGGGAGCTGTTTTTT. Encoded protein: CASSLLAGGPNTGELFF.

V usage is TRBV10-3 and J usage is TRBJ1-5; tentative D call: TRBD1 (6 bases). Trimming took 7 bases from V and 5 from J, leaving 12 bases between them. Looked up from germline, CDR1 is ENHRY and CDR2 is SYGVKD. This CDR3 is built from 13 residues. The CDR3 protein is CAINGDTDQPQHF. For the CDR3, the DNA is TGTGCCATCAATGGGGACACCGATCAGCCCCAGCATTTT.

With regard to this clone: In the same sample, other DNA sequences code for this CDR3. The CDR3 sequence: CASSEVSAGVGGNTIYF. The CDR3 DNA sequence: TGTGCCAGCAGTGAAGTGTCTGCCGGGGTAGGGGGAAACACCATATATTTT. V usage is TRBV6-1 and J usage is TRBJ1-3, with no clear D. CDR1 and CDR2 from the germline V gene are MNHNS and SASEGT. The CDR3 contains 17 residues. The V end lost 1 base, the J end lost 4 bases, and 17 bases lay between the germline ends.

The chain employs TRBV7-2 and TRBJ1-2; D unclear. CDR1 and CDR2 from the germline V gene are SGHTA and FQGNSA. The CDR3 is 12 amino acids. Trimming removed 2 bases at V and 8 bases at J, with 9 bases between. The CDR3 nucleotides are TGTGCCAGCAGCTTAATGGACCAGGGCTACACCTTC. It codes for CASSLMDQGYTF.

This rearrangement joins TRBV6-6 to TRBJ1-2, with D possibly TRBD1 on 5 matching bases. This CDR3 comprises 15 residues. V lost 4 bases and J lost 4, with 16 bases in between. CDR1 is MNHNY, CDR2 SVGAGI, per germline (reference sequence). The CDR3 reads CASSFPQDSVYGYTF. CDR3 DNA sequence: TGTGCCAGCAGTTTTCCTCAAGACAGCGTCTATGGCTACACCTTC.

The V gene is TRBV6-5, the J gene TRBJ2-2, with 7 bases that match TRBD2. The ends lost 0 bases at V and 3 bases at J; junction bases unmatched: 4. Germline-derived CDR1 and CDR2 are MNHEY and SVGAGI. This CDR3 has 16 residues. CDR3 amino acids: CASSYSPSGHTGELFF. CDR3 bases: TGTGCCAGCAGTTACTCTCCTAGCGGACACACCGGGGAGCTGTTTTTT.

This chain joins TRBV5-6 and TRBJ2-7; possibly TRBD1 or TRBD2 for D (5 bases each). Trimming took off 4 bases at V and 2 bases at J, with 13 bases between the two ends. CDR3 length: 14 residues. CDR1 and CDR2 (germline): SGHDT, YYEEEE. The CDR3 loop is CASSPYQGAYEQYF. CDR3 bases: TGTGCCAGCAGCCCATACCAGGGAGCCTACGAGCAGTACTTC.

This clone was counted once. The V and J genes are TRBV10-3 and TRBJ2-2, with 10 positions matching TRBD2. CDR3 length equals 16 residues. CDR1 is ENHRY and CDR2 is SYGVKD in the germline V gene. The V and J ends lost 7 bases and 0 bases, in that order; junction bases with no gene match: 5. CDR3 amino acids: CAITPSGSTNTGELFF. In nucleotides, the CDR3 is TGTGCCATCACCCCTAGCGGGAGCACGAACACCGGGGAGCTGTTTTTT.

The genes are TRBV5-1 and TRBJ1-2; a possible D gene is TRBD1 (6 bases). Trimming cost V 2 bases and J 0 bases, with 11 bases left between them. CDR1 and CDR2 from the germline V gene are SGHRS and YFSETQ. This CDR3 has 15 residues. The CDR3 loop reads CASSLQGEANYGYTF. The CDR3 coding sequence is TGCGCCAGCAGCTTACAGGGTGAAGCTAACTATGGCTACACCTTC.

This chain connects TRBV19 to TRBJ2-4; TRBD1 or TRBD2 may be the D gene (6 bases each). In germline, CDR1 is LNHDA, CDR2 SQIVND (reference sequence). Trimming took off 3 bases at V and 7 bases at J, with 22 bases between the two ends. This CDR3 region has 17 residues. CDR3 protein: CASSIVGDTSTYNIQYF. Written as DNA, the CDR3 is TGTGCCAGTAGTATTGTGGGGGACACTAGCACATATAACATTCAGTACTTC.

The DNA for the CDR3 is TGTGCCAGCAGCTTGGAGCTCTCTGGAAACACCATATATTTT. It specifies CASSLELSGNTIYF. The chain joins TRBV5-4 to TRBJ1-3; unclear D gene. Germline V lookup: CDR1 SGHNT, CDR2 YYREEE (reference sequence). The ends were cut back, 0 bases at V and 0 bases at J, with 4 bases in the middle. CDR3 length: 14 amino acids.

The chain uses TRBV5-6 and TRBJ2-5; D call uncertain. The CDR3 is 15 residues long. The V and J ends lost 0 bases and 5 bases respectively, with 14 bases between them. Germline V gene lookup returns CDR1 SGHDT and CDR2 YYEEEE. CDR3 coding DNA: TGTGCCAGCAGCTTGGGGCAAGGGCAATGGGAGACCCAGTACTTC. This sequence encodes CASSLGQGQWETQYF.

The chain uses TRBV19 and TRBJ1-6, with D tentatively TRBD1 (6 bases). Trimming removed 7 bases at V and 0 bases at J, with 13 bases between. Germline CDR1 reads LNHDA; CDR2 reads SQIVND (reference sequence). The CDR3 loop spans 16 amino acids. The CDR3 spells CASKTGQSSYNSPLHF. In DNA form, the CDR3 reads TGTGCCAGTAAAACAGGGCAGAGCTCCTATAATTCACCCCTCCACTTT.

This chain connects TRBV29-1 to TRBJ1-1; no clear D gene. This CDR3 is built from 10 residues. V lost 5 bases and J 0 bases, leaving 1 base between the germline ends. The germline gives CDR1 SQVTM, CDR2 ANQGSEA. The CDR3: CSVMNTEAFF. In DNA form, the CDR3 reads TGCAGCGTTATGAACACTGAAGCTTTCTTT.

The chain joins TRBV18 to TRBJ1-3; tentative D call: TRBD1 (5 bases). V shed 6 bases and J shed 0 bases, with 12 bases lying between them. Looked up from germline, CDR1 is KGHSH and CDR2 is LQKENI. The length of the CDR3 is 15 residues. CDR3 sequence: CASSQQDSSGNTIYF. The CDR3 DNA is TGTGCCAGCTCGCAACAGGACTCCTCTGGAAACACCATATATTTT. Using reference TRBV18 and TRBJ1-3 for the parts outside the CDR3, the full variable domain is NAGVMQNPRHLVRRRGQEARLRCSPMKGHSHVYWYRQLPEEGLKFMVYLQKENIIDESGMPKERFSAEFPKEGPSILRIQQVVRGDSAAYFCASSQQDSSGNTIYFGEGSWLTVV.

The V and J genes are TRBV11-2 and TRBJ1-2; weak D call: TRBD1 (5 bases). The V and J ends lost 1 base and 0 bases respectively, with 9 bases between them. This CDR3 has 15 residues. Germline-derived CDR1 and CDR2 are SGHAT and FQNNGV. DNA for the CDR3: TGTGCCAGCAGCTTAGGGGGGTTAGCTAACTATGGCTACACCTTC. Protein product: CASSLGGLANYGYTF.